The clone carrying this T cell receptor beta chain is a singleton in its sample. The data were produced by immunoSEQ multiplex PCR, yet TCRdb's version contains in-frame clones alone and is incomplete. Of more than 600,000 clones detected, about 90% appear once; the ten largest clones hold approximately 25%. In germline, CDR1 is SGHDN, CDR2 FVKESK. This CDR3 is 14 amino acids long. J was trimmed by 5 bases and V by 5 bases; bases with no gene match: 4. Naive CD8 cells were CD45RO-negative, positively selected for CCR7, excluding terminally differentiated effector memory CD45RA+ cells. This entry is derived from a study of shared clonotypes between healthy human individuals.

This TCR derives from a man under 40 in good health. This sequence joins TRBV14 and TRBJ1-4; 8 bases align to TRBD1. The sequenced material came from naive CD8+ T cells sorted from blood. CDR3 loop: CASSLRQGNEKLFF. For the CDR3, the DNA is TGTGCCAGCAGCTTACGACAGGGGAATGAAAAACTGTTTTTT.